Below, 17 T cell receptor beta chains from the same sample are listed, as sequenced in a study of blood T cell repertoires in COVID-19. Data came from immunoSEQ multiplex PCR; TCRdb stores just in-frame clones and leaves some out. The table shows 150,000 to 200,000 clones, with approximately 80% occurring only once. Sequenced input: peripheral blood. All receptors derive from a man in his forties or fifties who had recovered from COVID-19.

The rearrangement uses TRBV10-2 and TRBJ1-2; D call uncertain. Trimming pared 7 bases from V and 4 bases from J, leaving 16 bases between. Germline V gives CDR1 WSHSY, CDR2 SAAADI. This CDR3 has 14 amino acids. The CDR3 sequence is CASNPGTQVYGYTF. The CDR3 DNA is TGCGCCAGCAATCCGGGAACCCAGGTCTATGGCTACACCTTC.

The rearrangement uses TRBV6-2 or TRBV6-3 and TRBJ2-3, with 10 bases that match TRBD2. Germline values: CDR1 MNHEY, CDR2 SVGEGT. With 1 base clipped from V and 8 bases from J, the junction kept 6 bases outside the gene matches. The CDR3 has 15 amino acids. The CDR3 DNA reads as TGTGCCAGCAGTTACTTTCTAGCGGGAGCGGGTACGCAGTATTTT. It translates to CASSYFLAGAGTQYF.

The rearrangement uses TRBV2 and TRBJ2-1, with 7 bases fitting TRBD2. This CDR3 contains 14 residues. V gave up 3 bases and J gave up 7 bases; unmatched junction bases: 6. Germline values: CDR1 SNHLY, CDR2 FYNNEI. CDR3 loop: CASSDEGRGNEQFF. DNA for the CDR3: TGTGCCAGCAGTGATGAAGGGCGGGGGAATGAGCAGTTCTTC.

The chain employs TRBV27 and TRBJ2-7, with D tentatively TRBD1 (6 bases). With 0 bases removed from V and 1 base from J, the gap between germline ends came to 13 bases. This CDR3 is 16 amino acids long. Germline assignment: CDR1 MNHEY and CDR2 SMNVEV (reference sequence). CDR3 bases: TGTGCCAGCAGTTTATCGGGCAGGGGCTCTTCCTACGAGCAGTACTTC. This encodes CASSLSGRGSSYEQYF.

CDR3 bases: TGTGCCTGGAGTGCCGGGACTAGCGGATCCACCTACAATGAGCAGTTCTTC. Amino acids: CAWSAGTSGSTYNEQFF. The chain recombines TRBV30 with TRBJ2-1; TRBD2 matches 11 bases. CDR1 GTSNPN and CDR2 SVGIG come from the germline V gene (reference sequence). J lost 2 bases, V lost 1 base, and 7 bases had no gene match. The CDR3 sequence is 17 residues long. Complete variable domain (other parts from reference TRBV30 and TRBJ2-1): SQTIHQWPATLVQPVGSPLSLECTVEGTSNPNLYWYRQAAGRGLQLLFYSVGIGQISSEVPQNLSASRPQDRQFILSSKKLLLSDSGFYLCAWSAGTSGSTYNEQFFGPGTRLTVL.

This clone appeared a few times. CDR3 in amino acids: CASRRDSQGAEAFF. The DNA of the CDR3 is TGTGCCAGCAGACGGGACAGCCAAGGCGCTGAAGCTTTCTTT. The rearrangement uses TRBV27 and TRBJ1-1; 7 nucleotides agree with TRBD1. Trimming at V came to 6 bases and at J to 6 bases, leaving 10 bases not matched to a gene. This CDR3 is built from 14 residues. Germline assignment: CDR1 MNHEY and CDR2 SMNVEV (reference sequence).

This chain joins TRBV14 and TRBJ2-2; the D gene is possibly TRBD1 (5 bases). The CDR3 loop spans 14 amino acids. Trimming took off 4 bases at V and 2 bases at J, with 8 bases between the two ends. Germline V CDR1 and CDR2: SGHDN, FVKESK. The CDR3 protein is CASSLTGNTGELFF. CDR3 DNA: TGTGCCAGCAGCCTCACAGGAAACACCGGGGAGCTGTTTTTT.

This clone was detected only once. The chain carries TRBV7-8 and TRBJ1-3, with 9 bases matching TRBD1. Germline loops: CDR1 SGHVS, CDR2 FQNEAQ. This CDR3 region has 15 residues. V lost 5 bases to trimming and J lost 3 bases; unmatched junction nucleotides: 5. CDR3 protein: CASSPRTGDGNTIYF. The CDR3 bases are TGTGCCAGCAGCCCTAGGACAGGGGATGGAAACACCATATATTTT.

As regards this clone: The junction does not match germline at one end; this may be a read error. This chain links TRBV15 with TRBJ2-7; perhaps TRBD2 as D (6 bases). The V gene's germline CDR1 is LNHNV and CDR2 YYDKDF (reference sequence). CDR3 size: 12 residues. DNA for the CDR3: TGTGCCACCAGCAGAGATGGGGGACTCGGTAGGTTC. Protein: CATSRDGGLGRF.

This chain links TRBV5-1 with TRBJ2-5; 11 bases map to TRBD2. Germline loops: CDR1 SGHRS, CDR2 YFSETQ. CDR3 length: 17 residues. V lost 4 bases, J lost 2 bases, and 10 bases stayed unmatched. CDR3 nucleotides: TGCGCCAGCAGCAAAACTCCGGGACTAGCGGAACAAGAGACCCAGTACTTC. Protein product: CASSKTPGLAEQETQYF.

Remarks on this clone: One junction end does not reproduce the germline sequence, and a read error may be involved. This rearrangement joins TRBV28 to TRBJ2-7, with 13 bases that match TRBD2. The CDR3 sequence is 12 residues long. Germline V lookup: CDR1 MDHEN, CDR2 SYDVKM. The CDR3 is CASSTSGRGLDF. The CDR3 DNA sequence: TGTGCCAGCAGTACTAGCGGGAGGGGATTGGACTTC. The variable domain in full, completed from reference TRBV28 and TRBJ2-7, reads DVKVTQSSRYLVKRTGEKVFLECVQDMDHENMFWYRQDPGLGLRLIYFSYDVKMKEKGDIPEGYSVSREKKERFSLILESASTNQTSMYLCASSTSGRGLDFGPGTRLTVT.

The CDR3 spells CASSQGIGLGTGELFF. CDR3 nucleotide sequence: TGTGCCAGTAGTCAGGGGATCGGACTTGGGACCGGGGAGCTGTTTTTT. This sequence joins TRBV19 and TRBJ2-2; D possibly corresponds to TRBD1 (6 bases). Germline assignment: CDR1 LNHDA and CDR2 SQIVND (reference sequence). Trimming left V 5 bases short and J 5 bases short, with 18 bases between. This CDR3 is built from 16 residues. The whole variable domain, remainder taken from reference TRBV19 and TRBJ2-2, is DGGITQSPKYLFRKEGQNVTLSCEQNLNHDAMYWYRQDPGQGLRLIYYSQIVNDFQKGDIAEGYSVSREKKESFPLTVTSAQKNPTAFYLCASSQGIGLGTGELFFGEGSRLTVL.

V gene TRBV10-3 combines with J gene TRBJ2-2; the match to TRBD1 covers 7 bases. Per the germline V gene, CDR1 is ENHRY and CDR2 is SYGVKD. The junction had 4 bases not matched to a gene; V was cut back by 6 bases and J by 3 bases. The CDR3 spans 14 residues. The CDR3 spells CAIRTTGDTGELFF. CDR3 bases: TGTGCCATCAGGACTACAGGGGACACCGGGGAGCTGTTTTTT.

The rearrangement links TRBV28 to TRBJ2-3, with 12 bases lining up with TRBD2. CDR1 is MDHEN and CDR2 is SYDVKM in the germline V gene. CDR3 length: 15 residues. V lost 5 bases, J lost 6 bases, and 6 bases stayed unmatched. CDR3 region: CASSPTSGRQDTQYF. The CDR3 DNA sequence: TGTGCCAGCAGTCCGACTAGCGGGAGACAGGATACGCAGTATTTT.

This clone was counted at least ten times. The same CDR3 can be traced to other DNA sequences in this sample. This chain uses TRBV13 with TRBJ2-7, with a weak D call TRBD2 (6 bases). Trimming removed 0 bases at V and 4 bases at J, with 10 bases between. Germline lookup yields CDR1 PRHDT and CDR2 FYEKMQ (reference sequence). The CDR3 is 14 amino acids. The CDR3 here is CASSLGRGTYEQYF. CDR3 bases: TGTGCCAGCAGCTTAGGACGCGGGACTTACGAGCAGTACTTC.

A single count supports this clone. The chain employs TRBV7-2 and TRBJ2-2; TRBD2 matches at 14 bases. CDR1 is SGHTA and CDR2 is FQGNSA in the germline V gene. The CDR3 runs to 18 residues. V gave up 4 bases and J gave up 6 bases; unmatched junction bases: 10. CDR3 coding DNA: TGTGCCAGCAGCTCGCCCCCGGGACTAGCGGGAGTCTCCGGGGAGCTGTTTTTT. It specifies CASSSPPGLAGVSGELFF.

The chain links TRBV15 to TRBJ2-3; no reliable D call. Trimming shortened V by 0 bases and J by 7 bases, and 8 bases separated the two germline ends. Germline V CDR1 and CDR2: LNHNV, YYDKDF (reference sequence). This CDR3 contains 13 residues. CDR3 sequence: CATSRDRRNTQYF. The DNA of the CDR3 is TGTGCCACCAGCAGAGATCGGCGGAATACGCAGTATTTT.